This TCR beta chain originates from a study of T cell responses to AZD1222 COVID-19 vaccine. Study outcomes and limitations: At baseline, just five to seven AZD1222 recipients tested seropositive. Spike-specific TCR breadth rose after two AZD1222 doses, and depth rose as well. Donor demographics were predominantly white British with a female majority; clonal diversity may be underestimated. Across the whole spike, CD4 TCRs peaked at regions 160-218 and 743-854.

This clone appeared a single time. Its antigen is unknown. Using immunoSEQ multiplex PCR, the repertoire was profiled, and TCRdb retains in-frame clones only, with some absent. Of approximately 120,000 clones detected, 89% appear once; the ten largest clones hold under 5%. The receptor was isolated from an adult in good health. The sequences come from peripheral blood, collected on day 0 of AZD1222 vaccination.

CDR3 in DNA: TGTGCCTGGAGTAGGGACAGGGGAAATGAAAAACTGTTTTTT. Its protein is CAWSRDRGNEKLFF. The chain employs TRBV30 and TRBJ1-4, with TRBD1 matching over 10 bases. This CDR3 contains 14 residues. The V gene end was trimmed by 2 bases and the J gene end by 5 bases; junction bases not matched to a gene: 2. Germline-derived CDR1 and CDR2 are GTSNPN and SVGIG (reference sequence).